Listed below are T cell receptor beta chains from one sample, sequenced in a study of early T cells in non-severe SARS-CoV-2 infection. TCRdb re-called the 5' RACE reads with MiXCR, one entry per CDR3 protein. Counted here are 81,000 or so distinct CDR3 sequences, over 9.5% occurring once; the ten biggest clones make up roughly 3.6%. The sample was whole blood. The receptor set was obtained from an adult who was a healthcare worker with PCR-confirmed SARS-CoV-2 infection or an uninfected control (not recorded which). Each CDR3 is given with its conserved first and last residue. The order of the fields is V gene, D gene, J gene, CDR3 protein. D genes are given only for firm matches.

V: TRBV11-2
D: .
J: TRBJ2-3
CDR3: CASSPLTTSTDTQYF

V: TRBV4-1
D: TRBD2
J: TRBJ2-3
CDR3: CASSLGTSGDLRGQYF

V: TRBV10-1
D: .
J: TRBJ1-1
CDR3: CAPPPGSNTEAFF

V: TRBV20-1
D: .
J: TRBJ2-1
CDR3: CSARDFVVAAVGEQFF

V: TRBV28
D: TRBD2
J: TRBJ2-7
CDR3: CASSSGTSGFYEQYF

V: TRBV5-4
D: .
J: TRBJ1-1
CDR3: CASSLGRGMNTEAFF

V: TRBV2
D: .
J: TRBJ2-5
CDR3: CASSAWRETQYF

V: TRBV28
D: .
J: TRBJ2-5
CDR3: CASSLFGNLETQYF

V: TRBV20-1
D: .
J: TRBJ1-4
CDR3: CSATHRAGSQKLFF

V: TRBV4-2
D: TRBD1
J: TRBJ1-3
CDR3: CASSTGGSGNTIYF

V: TRBV3-1
D: .
J: TRBJ2-3
CDR3: CASSQSPKDTQYF

V: TRBV7-2
D: .
J: TRBJ2-3
CDR3: CASSLKSMRTDTQYF

V: TRBV29-1
D: .
J: TRBJ2-1
CDR3: CSVENGRQDEQFF

V: TRBV2
D: TRBD2
J: TRBJ2-5
CDR3: CASSVRRATSEETQYF

V: TRBV28
D: TRBD1
J: TRBJ2-1
CDR3: CASGTRGSYNEQFF

V: TRBV3-1
D: TRBD2
J: TRBJ2-1
CDR3: CASSPLSGRVNEQFF

V: TRBV12-3/TRBV12-4
D: TRBD2
J: TRBJ2-3
CDR3: CASSPGALAGYTDTQYF

V: TRBV20-1
D: .
J: TRBJ2-7
CDR3: CSLGSPGSPYEQYF

V: TRBV30
D: .
J: TRBJ1-1
CDR3: CAWTLGVNTEAFF

V: TRBV2
D: TRBD2
J: TRBJ2-1
CDR3: CASSLGGRVQFF

V: TRBV20-1
D: .
J: TRBJ1-5
CDR3: CSAEGGSGNQPQHF

V: TRBV27
D: TRBD1
J: TRBJ2-2
CDR3: CASSLSWGQNGELFF